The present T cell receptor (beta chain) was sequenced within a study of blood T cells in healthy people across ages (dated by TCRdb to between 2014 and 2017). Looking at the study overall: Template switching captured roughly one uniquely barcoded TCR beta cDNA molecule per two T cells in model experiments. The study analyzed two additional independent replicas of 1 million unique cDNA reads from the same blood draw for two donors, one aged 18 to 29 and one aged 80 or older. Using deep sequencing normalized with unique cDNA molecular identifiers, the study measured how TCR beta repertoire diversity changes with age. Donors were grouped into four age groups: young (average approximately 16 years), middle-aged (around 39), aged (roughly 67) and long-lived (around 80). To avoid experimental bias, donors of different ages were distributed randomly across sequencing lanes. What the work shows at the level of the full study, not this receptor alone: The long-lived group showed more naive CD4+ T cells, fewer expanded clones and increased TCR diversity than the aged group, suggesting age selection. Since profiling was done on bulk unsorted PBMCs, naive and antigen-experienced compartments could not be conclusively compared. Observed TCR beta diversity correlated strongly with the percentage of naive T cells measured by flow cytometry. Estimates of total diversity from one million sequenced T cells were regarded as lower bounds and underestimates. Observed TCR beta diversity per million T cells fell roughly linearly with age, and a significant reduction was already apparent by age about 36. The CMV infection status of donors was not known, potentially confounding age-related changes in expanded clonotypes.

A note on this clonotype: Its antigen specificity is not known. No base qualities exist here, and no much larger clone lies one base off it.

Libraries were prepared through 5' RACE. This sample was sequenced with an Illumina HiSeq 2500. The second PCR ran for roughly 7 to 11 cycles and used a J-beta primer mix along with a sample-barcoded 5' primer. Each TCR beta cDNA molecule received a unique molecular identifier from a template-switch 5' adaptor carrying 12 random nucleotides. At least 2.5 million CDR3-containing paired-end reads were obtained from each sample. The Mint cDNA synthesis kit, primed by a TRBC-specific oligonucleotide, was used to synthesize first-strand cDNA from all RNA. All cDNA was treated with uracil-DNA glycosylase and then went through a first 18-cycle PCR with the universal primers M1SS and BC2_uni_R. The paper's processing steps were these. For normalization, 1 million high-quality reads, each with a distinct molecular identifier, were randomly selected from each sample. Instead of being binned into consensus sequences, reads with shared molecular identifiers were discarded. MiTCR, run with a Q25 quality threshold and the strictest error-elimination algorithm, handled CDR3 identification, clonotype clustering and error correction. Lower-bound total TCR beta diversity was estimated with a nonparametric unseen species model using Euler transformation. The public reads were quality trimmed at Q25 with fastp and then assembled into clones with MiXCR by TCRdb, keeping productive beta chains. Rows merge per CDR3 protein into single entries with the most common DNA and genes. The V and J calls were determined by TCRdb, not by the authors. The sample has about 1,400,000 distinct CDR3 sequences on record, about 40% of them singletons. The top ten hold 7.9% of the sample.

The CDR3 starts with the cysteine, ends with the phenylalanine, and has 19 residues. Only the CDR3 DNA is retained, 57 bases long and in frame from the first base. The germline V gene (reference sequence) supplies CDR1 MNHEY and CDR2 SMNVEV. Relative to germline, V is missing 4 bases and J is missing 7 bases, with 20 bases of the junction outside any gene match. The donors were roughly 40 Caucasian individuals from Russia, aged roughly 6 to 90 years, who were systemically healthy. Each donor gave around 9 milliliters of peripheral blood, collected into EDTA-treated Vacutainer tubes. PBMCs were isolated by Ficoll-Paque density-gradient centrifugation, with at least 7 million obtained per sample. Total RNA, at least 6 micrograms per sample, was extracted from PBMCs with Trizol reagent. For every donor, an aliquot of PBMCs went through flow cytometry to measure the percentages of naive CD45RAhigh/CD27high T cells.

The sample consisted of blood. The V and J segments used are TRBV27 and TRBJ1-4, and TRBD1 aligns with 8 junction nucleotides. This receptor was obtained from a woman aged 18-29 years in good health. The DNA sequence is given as TGTGCCAGCAGTTCCCACGGAAGGACAGGGAACTTCGGAGGTGAAAAACTGTTTTTT. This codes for CASSSHGRTGNFGGEKLFF.